The rows below give T cell receptor beta chains drawn from one sample of a study of T cell changes during pregnancy in multiple sclerosis. Method: immunoSEQ multiplex PCR; TCRdb's copy keeps in-frame clones and lacks some. Seen here are more than 80,000 clones, roughly 89% observed once, and the top ten hold about 1.5%. Sample: peripheral blood, taken before pregnancy. The receptors here all came from a female donor with multiple sclerosis, enrolled in a pregnancy study. Each CDR3 is given with its conserved first and last residue. D genes are given only for firm matches. Clone size appears in some rows only: once, few, many, or a class for an expanded clone.

TRBV5-1,-,-,TRBJ2-7,CASSLVGGMASYEQYF,TGCGCCAGCAGCTTGGTGGGCGGGATGGCTTCCTACGAGCAGTACTTC
TRBV5-6,-,-,TRBJ1-6,CASSLRGVGNSPLHF,TGTGCCAGCAGCTTACGGGGGGTCGGCAATTCACCCCTCCACTTT
TRBV6-6,-,-,TRBJ2-7,CAIRQGGYEQYF,TGTGCCATTAGACAGGGAGGTTACGAGCAGTACTTC
TRBV6-6,once,-,TRBJ2-5,CASSYGPNGETQYF,TGTGCCAGCAGTTACGGGCCCAATGGGGAGACCCAGTACTTC
TRBV6-5,-,TRBD1,TRBJ2-7,CASREQGSVYEQYF,TGTGCCAGCAGAGAACAGGGGTCGGTCTACGAGCAGTACTTC
TRBV11-2,-,-,TRBJ1-4,CASSLGGEVLFF,TGTGCCAGCAGCTTAGGAGGGGAGGTACTGTTTTTT
TRBV7-2,-,-,TRBJ1-2,CASSIWTVKNYGYTF,TGTGCCAGCAGCATCTGGACAGTTAAGAACTATGGCTACACCTTC
TRBV5-4,-,TRBD1,TRBJ2-5,CASSLEFWTGGRETQYF,TGTGCCAGCAGCTTGGAGTTCTGGACAGGGGGTAGAGAGACCCAGTACTTC
TRBV4-3,-,TRBD2,TRBJ2-7,CASSQGAGGLYEQYF,TGCGCCAGCAGCCAAGGAGCGGGGGGTCTCTACGAGCAGTACTTC
TRBV10-3,-,TRBD1,TRBJ2-2,CAISVGQGFTGELFF,TGTGCCATCAGCGTGGGACAGGGTTTCACCGGGGAGCTGTTTTTT
TRBV10-3,-,TRBD2,TRBJ2-1,CATWGLAGGLSSYNEQFF,TGTGCCACCTGGGGACTAGCGGGAGGTCTGAGCTCCTACAATGAGCAGTTCTTC
TRBV4-1,-,TRBD1,TRBJ1-2,CASSQSGTGSPRGDGYTF,TGCGCCAGCAGCCAAAGCGGGACAGGTTCCCCCAGGGGCGATGGCTACACCTTC
TRBV5-4,-,TRBD1,TRBJ2-5,CASSSGTAQETQYF,TGTGCCAGCAGCTCCGGGACAGCCCAAGAGACCCAGTACTTC
TRBV18,-,TRBD1,TRBJ1-1,CASSRQGALNTEAFF,TGTGCCAGCTCTCGACAGGGGGCCCTTAACACTGAAGCTTTCTTT
TRBV2,-,-,TRBJ1-4,CASSELEKLFF,TGTGCCAGCAGTGAACTGGAAAAACTGTTTTTT
TRBV6-5,-,TRBD2,TRBJ2-3,CASSRVTSGTDTQYF,TGTGCCAGCAGTCGAGTGACTAGCGGGACAGATACGCAGTATTTT
TRBV27,-,-,TRBJ1-4,CASSPMSGELNEKLFF,TGTGCCAGCAGTCCAATGTCAGGGGAGCTAAATGAAAAACTGTTTTTT
TRBV2,-,-,TRBJ1-1,CASSEGGGSTEAFF,TGTGCCAGCAGTGAGGGGGGTGGGAGCACTGAAGCTTTCTTT
TRBV7-8,-,-,TRBJ2-3,CASSLEGGTDTQYF,TGTGCCAGCAGCTTAGAAGGGGGCACAGATACGCAGTATTTT
TRBV9,-,-,TRBJ2-1,CASSVGGLGTYNEQFF,TGTGCCAGCAGCGTGGGGGGACTCGGGACCTACAATGAGCAGTTCTTC
TRBV19,-,-,TRBJ2-1,CATGGREWNEQFF,TGTGCCACTGGGGGGCGGGAGTGGAATGAGCAGTTCTTC
TRBV4-1,-,TRBD1,TRBJ1-1,CASSQVGTGTLYQAFF,TGCGCCAGCAGCCAAGTGGGGACAGGAACCCTTTACCAAGCTTTCTTT
TRBV7-9,-,TRBD1,TRBJ1-1,CASSLRTGSHTEAFF,TGTGCCAGCAGCCTCCGGACAGGGTCCCACACTGAAGCTTTCTTT
TRBV5-6,-,-,TRBJ1-1,CASSFTEEAFF,TGTGCCAGCAGCTTTACAGAAGAAGCTTTCTTT
TRBV29-1,once,TRBD2,TRBJ2-3,CSTELAVGTDTQYF,TGCAGCACAGAACTAGCGGTAGGCACAGATACGCAGTATTTT
TRBV5-1,-,TRBD2,TRBJ2-3,CASSLAPLPTSGGRDTQYF,TGCGCCAGCAGCTTGGCCCCATTACCGACTAGCGGGGGAAGAGATACGCAGTATTTT
TRBV4-3,-,-,TRBJ1-2,CASSQASGNYGYTF,TGCGCCAGCAGCCAAGCCTCAGGGAACTATGGCTACACCTTC
TRBV29-1,-,TRBD1,TRBJ2-7,CSVVPPGTDQYEQYF,TGCAGCGTTGTACCCCCCGGGACAGACCAATACGAGCAGTACTTC
TRBV7-8,-,-,TRBJ2-7,CASRSSRDRTYEQYF,TGTGCCAGCAGATCTAGCCGCGACAGGACCTACGAGCAGTACTTC
TRBV15,-,TRBD2,TRBJ2-1,CATSRSNGLAGYEQFF,TGTGCCACCAGCAGATCGAATGGACTAGCGGGGTATGAGCAGTTCTTC
TRBV11-3,-,TRBD1,TRBJ1-6,CASSLGTGFYNSPLHF,TGTGCCAGCAGCTTAGGGACAGGGTTTTATAATTCACCCCTCCACTTT
TRBV6-4,-,TRBD2,TRBJ2-3,CASSAAPGGTQYF,TGTGCCAGCAGTGCGGCTCCGGGGGGGACGCAGTATTTT
TRBV7-2,-,-,TRBJ2-1,CASSPRPQRVNEQFF,TGTGCCAGCAGCCCTAGACCACAGAGGGTGAATGAGCAGTTCTTC
TRBV18,-,-,TRBJ1-4,CATLVGTANEKLFF,TGTGCCACCCTCGTTGGTACGGCTAATGAAAAACTGTTTTTT
TRBV27,-,TRBD1,TRBJ1-6,CASSFVALTGGNSPLHF,TGTGCCAGCAGTTTCGTAGCCCTCACAGGGGGCAATTCACCCCTCCACTTT
TRBV5-1,-,TRBD2,TRBJ2-3,CASSLAAGGPDTQYF,TGCGCCAGCAGCTTGGCTGCGGGGGGGCCAGATACGCAGTATTTT
TRBV5-5,-,TRBD2,TRBJ2-5,CASSFRGGNQETQYF,TGTGCCAGCAGCTTCCGGGGGGGAAACCAAGAGACCCAGTACTTC
TRBV28,once,TRBD1,TRBJ1-5,CATCRGQGYQPQHF,TGTGCCACCTGTAGGGGACAGGGATATCAGCCCCAGCATTTT
TRBV7-2,-,TRBD1,TRBJ1-2,CASSLTPDRVPNYGYTF,TGTGCCAGCAGCCTTACCCCTGACAGGGTTCCTAACTATGGCTACACCTTC
TRBV9,-,TRBD1,TRBJ1-2,CASSPRDRANYGYTF,TGTGCCAGCAGCCCCCGGGACAGGGCTAACTATGGCTACACCTTC
TRBV19,-,TRBD1,TRBJ1-1,CASSILTGGRTEAFF,TGTGCCAGTAGTATTCTTACAGGGGGACGGACTGAAGCTTTCTTT
TRBV5-1,-,TRBD1,TRBJ2-3,CASSPLTRTGADTQYF,TGCGCCAGCAGCCCCCTGACTCGGACAGGGGCAGATACGCAGTATTTT
TRBV4-1,-,TRBD1,TRBJ2-7,CASSSQTGPYEQYF,TGCGCCAGCAGCTCGCAGACAGGGCCCTACGAGCAGTACTTC
TRBV5-1,-,TRBD2,TRBJ2-5,CASSGGLVTETQYF,TGCGCCAGCAGCGGCGGACTAGTGACGGAGACCCAGTACTTC
TRBV11-1,-,-,TRBJ2-7,CASSPWETTPSYEQYF,TGTGCCAGCAGCCCTTGGGAGACAACTCCCTCCTACGAGCAGTACTTC
TRBV14,once,TRBD1,TRBJ2-6,CASSPRGSSGANVLTF,TGTGCCAGCAGCCCCAGGGGGAGCTCTGGGGCCAACGTCCTGACTTTC
TRBV7-2,-,TRBD1,TRBJ1-6,CASSYRTGGRSPLHF,TGTGCCAGCAGCTACCGGACAGGGGGCAGGTCACCCCTCCACTTT
TRBV25-1,-,-,TRBJ1-2,CASSLGQGRSGYTF,TGTGCCAGCTCCTTAGGGCAGGGGCGAAGTGGCTACACCTTC
TRBV30,-,-,TRBJ2-6,CGRVLSGANVLTF,TGTGGGCGGGTGCTCTCTGGGGCCAACGTCCTGACTTTC
TRBV13,-,-,TRBJ2-7,CASSLARSSYEQYF,TGTGCCAGCAGCTTAGCCCGGAGCTCCTACGAGCAGTACTTC
TRBV18,-,-,TRBJ1-5,CASSPSKGDLQPQHF,TGTGCCAGCTCACCGTCGAAGGGGGACCTTCAGCCCCAGCATTTT
TRBV4-1,-,-,TRBJ2-3,CASSRPLAVDTQYF,TGCGCCAGCAGCCGCCCTTTGGCCGTGGATACGCAGTATTTT
TRBV6-5,-,TRBD1,TRBJ1-2,CASAGTVYGYTF,TGTGCCAGCGCCGGGACAGTCTATGGCTACACCTTC
TRBV2,few,-,TRBJ2-1,CASGWNEQFF,TGTGCCAGCGGCTGGAATGAGCAGTTCTTC
TRBV4-1,-,-,TRBJ2-1,CASSQAGLPYNEQFF,TGCGCCAGCAGCCAAGCCGGACTTCCCTACAATGAGCAGTTCTTC